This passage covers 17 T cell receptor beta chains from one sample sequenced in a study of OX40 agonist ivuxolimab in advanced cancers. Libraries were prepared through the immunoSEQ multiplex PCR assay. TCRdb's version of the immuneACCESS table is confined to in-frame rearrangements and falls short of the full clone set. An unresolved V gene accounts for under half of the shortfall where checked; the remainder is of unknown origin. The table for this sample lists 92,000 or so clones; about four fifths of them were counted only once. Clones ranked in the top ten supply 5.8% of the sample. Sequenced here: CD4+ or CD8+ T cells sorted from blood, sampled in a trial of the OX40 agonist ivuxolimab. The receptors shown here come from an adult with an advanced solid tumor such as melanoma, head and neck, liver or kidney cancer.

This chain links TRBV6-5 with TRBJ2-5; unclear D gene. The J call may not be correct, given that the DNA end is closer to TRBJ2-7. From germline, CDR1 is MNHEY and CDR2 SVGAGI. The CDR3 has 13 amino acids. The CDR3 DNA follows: TGTGCCAGCACCCTCCTGGGCGGCGGCGAGCAGTACTTC. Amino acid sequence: CASTLLGGGEQYF.

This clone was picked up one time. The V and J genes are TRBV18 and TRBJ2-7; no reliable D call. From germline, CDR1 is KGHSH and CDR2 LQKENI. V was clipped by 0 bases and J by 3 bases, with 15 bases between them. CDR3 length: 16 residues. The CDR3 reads CASSPPDGGERYEQYF. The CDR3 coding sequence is TGTGCCAGCTCACCACCGGATGGCGGAGAACGCTACGAGCAGTACTTC.

In nucleotides, the CDR3 is TGTGCCAGCAGCCGAGCCGGACGTAACTATGGCTACACCTTC. This sequence encodes CASSRAGRNYGYTF. The chain employs TRBV6-5 and TRBJ1-2; no clear D gene. The V gene's germline CDR1 is MNHEY and CDR2 SVGAGI. Trimming took off 6 bases at V and 1 base at J, with 12 bases between the two ends. This CDR3 comprises 14 residues.

The CDR3 protein is CASSPGKINNEQYF. CDR3 nucleotide sequence: TGTGCCAGCTCACCAGGGAAAATAAACAACGAGCAGTACTTC. V usage is TRBV18 and J usage is TRBJ2-7; no firm D call. Deletions cut 2 bases from V and 5 bases from J, with 13 bases between. This CDR3 is 14 amino acids long. CDR1 KGHSH and CDR2 LQKENI come from the germline V gene.

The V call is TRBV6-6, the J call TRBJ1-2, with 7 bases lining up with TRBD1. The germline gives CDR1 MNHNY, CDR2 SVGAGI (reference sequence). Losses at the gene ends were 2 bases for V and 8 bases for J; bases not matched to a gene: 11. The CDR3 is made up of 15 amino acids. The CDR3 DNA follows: TGTGCCAGCAGTTACAGGGACAGATTCCATCGGGGCTACACCTTC. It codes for CASSYRDRFHRGYTF.

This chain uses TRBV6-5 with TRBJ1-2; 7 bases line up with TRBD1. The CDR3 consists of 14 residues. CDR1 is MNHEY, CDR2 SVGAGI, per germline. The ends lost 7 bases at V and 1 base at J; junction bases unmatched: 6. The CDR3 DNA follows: TGTGCCAGCACCGGTAACAGGGGTAACTATGGCTACACCTTC. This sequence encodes CASTGNRGNYGYTF.

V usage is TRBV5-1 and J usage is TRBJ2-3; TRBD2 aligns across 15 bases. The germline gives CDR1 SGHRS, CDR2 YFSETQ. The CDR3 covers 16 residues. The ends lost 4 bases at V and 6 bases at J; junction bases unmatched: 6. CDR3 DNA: TGCGCCAGCAGCACGGGACTAGCGGGAGGCGGGGATACGCAGTATTTT. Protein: CASSTGLAGGGDTQYF. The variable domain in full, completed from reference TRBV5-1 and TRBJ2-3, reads KAGVTQTPRYLIKTRGQQVTLSCSPISGHRSVSWYQQTPGQGLQFLFEYFSETQRNKGNFPGRFSGRQFSNSRSEMNVSTLELGDSALYLCASSTGLAGGGDTQYFGPGTRLTVL.

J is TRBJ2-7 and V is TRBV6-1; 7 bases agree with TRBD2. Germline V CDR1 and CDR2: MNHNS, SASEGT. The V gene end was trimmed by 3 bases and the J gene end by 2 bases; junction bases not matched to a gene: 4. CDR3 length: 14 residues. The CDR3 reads CASSERGSTYEQYF. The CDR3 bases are TGTGCCAGCAGTGAGCGGGGGAGTACCTACGAGCAGTACTTC.

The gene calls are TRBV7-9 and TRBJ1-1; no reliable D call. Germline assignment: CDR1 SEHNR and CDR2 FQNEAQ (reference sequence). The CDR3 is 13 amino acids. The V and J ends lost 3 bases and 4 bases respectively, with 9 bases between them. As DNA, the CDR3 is TGTGCCAGCAGCTTTGACCGAAGCACTGAAGCTTTCTTT. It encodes CASSFDRSTEAFF.

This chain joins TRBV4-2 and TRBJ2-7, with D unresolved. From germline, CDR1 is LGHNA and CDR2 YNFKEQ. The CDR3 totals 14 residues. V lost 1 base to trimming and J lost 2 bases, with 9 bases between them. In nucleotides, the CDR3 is TGTGCCAGCAGCCAAGCGGATGACACCTACGAGCAGTACTTC. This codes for CASSQADDTYEQYF.

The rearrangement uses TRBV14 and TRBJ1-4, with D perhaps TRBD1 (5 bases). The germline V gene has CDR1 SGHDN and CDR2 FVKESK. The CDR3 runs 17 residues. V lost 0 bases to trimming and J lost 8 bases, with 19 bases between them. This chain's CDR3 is CASSQDLARGKGEKLFF. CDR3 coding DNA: TGTGCCAGCAGCCAAGACCTCGCACGGGGGAAGGGCGAAAAACTGTTTTTT.

The CDR3 region has the DNA TGTGCCAGCAGCCCCAACACGGGGGATACGCAGTATTTT. It is translated as CASSPNTGDTQYF. The chain has TRBV7-2 and TRBJ2-3; D is possibly TRBD2 (5 bases). V lost 5 bases, J lost 6 bases, and 12 bases lay in between. CDR1 and CDR2 (germline): SGHTA, FQGNSA. The CDR3 has 13 residues.

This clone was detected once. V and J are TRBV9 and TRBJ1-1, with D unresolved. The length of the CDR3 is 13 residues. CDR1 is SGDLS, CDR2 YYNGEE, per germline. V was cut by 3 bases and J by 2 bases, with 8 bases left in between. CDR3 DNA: TGTGCCAGCAGCGGACGGGTAAACACTGAAGCTTTCTTT. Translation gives CASSGRVNTEAFF. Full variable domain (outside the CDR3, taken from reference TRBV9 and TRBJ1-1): DSGVTQTPKHLITATGQRVTLRCSPRSGDLSVYWYQQSLDQGLQFLIQYYNGEERAKGNILERFSAQQFPDLHSELNLSSLELGDSALYFCASSGRVNTEAFFGQGTRLTVV.

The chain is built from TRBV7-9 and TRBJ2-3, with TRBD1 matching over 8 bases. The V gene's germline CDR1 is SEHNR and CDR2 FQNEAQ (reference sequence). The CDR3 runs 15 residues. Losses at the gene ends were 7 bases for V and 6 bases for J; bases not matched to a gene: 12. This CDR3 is CASTTDQGASDTQYF. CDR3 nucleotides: TGTGCCAGCACCACGGACCAGGGGGCCTCCGATACGCAGTATTTT.

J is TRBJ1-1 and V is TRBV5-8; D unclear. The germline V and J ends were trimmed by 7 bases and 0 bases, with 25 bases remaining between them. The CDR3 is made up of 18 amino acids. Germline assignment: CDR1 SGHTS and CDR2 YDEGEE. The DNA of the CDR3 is TGTGCCAGCCCCCTTCCAGCTGGGCAGTCAGGCATGAACACTGAAGCTTTCTTT. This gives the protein CASPLPAGQSGMNTEAFF.

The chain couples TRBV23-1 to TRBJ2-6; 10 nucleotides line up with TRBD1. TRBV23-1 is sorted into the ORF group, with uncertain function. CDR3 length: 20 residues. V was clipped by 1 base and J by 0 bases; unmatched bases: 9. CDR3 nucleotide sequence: TGCGCCAGCAGTCAATGGCCGGCGACAGGGGGCCCCTCTGGGGCCAACGTCCTGACTTTC. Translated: CASSQWPATGGPSGANVLTF.

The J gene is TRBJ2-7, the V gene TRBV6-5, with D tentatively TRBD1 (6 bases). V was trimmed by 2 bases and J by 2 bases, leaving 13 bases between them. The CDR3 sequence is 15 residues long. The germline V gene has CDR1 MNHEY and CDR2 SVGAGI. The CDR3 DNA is TGTGCCAGCAGTTACAGGCAGGGGATCACCTACGAGCAGTACTTC. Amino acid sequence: CASSYRQGITYEQYF.